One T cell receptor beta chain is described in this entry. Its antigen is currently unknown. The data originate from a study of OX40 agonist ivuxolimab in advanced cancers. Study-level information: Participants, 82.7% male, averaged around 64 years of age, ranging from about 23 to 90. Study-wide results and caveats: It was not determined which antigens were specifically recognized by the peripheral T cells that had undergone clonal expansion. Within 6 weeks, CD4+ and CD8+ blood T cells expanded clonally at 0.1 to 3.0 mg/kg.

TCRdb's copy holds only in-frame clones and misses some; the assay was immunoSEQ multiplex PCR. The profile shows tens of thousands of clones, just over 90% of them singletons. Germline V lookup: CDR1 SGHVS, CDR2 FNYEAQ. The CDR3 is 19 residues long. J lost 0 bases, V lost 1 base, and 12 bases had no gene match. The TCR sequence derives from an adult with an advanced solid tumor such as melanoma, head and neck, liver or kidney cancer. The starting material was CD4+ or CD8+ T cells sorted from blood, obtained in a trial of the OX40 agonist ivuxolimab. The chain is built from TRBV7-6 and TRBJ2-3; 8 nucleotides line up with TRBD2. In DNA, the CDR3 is TGTGCCAGCAGCTTAGGGGCCGGGACACTAGCGGCTAGCACAGATACGCAGTATTTT. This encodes CASSLGAGTLAASTDTQYF. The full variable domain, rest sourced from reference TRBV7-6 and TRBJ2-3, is GAGVSQSPRYKVTKRGQDVALRCDPISGHVSLYWYRQALGQGPEFLTYFNYEAQQDKSGLPNDRFSAERPEGSISTLTIQRTEQRDSAMYRCASSLGAGTLAASTDTQYFGPGTRLTVL.